This TCR beta chain is drawn from a study of shared clonotypes between healthy human individuals (TCRdb year 2020). Regarding the study in general: The cohort comprised a couple of women and a few men aged 18 to 49 years. For each donor, CD4 naive and CD4 memory were each given three plates, CD8 naive was given two plates, and CD8 memory was given one plate. To estimate repertoire size and how much clonotype sharing occurs between individuals, the study deeply sequenced the blood TCR repertoires of about five healthy adults. To increase sequencing depth and limit assay-specific biases, different laboratories used diverse techniques to prepare libraries and sequence TCR repertoires. Leukapheresis yielded between about 0.94 and 8.9 billion PBMCs per donor. Overall results and qualifications from the work: Clonotypes shared by all four sorted-subset donors showed higher generation probabilities than non-shared clonotypes. Pairwise subsampling indicated that sequencing depth was expected to affect the degree of clonotype sharing among donors. Sampling was restricted to blood, and TCR repertoires in tissues likely differ from the TCR repertoires found in blood. The genetic and exposure-history diversity represented was limited by the small number of donors. Naive subsets generally had larger estimated clonotype richness than memory subsets. Across a handful of donors, around 5.4% of naive CD4, roughly 3.8% of naive CD8, about 2% of memory CD4, and roughly 0.4% of memory CD8 clonotypes were shared. Even with the large sequencing depth, rarefaction of the sorted-subset datasets indicated that sequencing was incomplete.

In this sample, this clone turned up once. Its antigen remains unidentified. No clone much larger than this one lies a single base away; base qualities are absent. TCR CDR3 regions were amplified from genomic DNA by multiplex PCR using the deep immunoSEQ assay. Extracted genomic DNA from each cell subset was distributed evenly across all wells of several immunoSEQ 96-well plates, and each plate was treated as a replicate. For sorted subsets, 200 to 250 ng genomic DNA, equal to about 30,000 T cell genomes, was loaded into each replicate PCR. The purified libraries were quantified using a Qubit 3.0 fluorometer, sized with a Bioanalyzer 2100, and then quantified again using the KAPA Library Quantification kit. Every immunoSEQ 96-well plate was sequenced on a dedicated single-read 150-cycle Illumina NextSeq 550 flow cell. The source study handled its data this way. Because only junctional sequences without quality scores were contained in the immunoSEQ output, filtering matching that applied to full-length reads could not be performed. To assign V/J genes and CDR3, sequences were annotated using PyIR, a Python wrapper for IgBLAST v1.9, with IMGT germline references. Reads were filtered out if the reads had weak V/J assignments (E-value above 1e-6), no CDR3, stop codons, out-of-frame junctions, or ambiguous translated residues. A V3J clonotype was defined by an identical inferred V gene, J gene, and CDR3 amino acid sequence. The percentage overlap between two repertoires was calculated by dividing the number of shared unique clonotypes by the size of the smaller repertoire. Richness of each repertoire was evaluated using RTK rarefaction, the Chao1 estimator, and Recon v2.1 estimates of unobserved clonotypes. Generation probabilities for all TCRbeta clonotypes obtained by the gDNA method from a handful of donors were computed using OLGA. Drawn from immuneACCESS, this table holds only the in-frame rearrangements with V and J called that TCRdb kept. Clones are partly lost; checked studies trace under half to an unresolved V gene and leave the rest unexplained. D and trimming come from the DNA, and the V and J calls and clone size come from that table. This sample has 2,500,000 or so clones in its table, and less than 95% of those were observed once. The ten largest clones represent 0.37% of the sample.

Taken from cysteine to phenylalanine, the CDR3 has 15 residues. The CDR3 DNA has 45 bases and is translated from base 1. Cut back by 5 bases and 6 bases, the V and J ends lie 20 bases apart. CDR1 SGHTA and CDR2 FQGNSA are derived from the germline V gene. Donors were healthy HIV-negative adults with no recently reported acute infections or vaccinations. Every donor was a Caucasian adult residing in Nashville, Tennessee, USA. CD4+ T cells were enriched through magnetic negative selection, after which naive cells were positively selected on CD45RA and the remaining negative fraction served as the memory subset. After blood collection by leukapheresis, PBMCs were isolated using Ficoll-Histopaque density gradient centrifugation and then cryopreserved in the vapor phase of liquid nitrogen. Analytical flow cytometry was used to check the purity and quantity of every magnetically sorted T cell population. Genomic DNA was isolated from each sorted fraction and quantified by UV absorbance on a Nanodrop 2000c.

The chain is assembled from TRBV7-2 and TRBJ2-7, and TRBD2 may be the D gene, going by 5 matching bases. This TCR derives from a man in his late teens or twenties in good health. Some clones in this sample may be carry-over from other donors' samples. Sequencing was done on a sample of naive CD4+ T cells from PBMCs. Sample cell subset or site, as interpreted from the label and publication: CD45RA+ positively selected. In nucleotides, the sequence is TGTGCCAGCAGCCCGCCAGCCCTAGGGAGTTTCGAGCAGTACTTC. Translation gives CASSPPALGSFEQYF. The CDR3, completed at both ends by the reference TRBV7-2 and TRBJ2-7 genes, gives the full variable domain GAGVSQSPSNKVTEKGKDVELRCDPISGHTALYWYRQSLGQGLEFLIYFQGNSAPDKSGLPSDRFSAERTGGSVSTLTIQRTQQEDSAVYLCASSPPALGSFEQYFGPGTRLTVT.